This T cell receptor (beta chain) was captured in a study of preoperative IRX-2 immunotherapy in early breast cancer. Germline lookup yields CDR1 SGHRS and CDR2 YFSETQ. This CDR3 has 15 amino acids. V was clipped by 4 bases and J by 4 bases; unmatched bases: 9. Clones were sequenced by immunoSEQ multiplex PCR, and TCRdb holds only the in-frame ones, with some missing. The sample contains roughly 40,000 clones, approximately 75% of which appear only once. Treatment noted: preoperative locoregional IRX-2 cytokine immunotherapy. The origin of this receptor is a human donor with breast cancer. The source material was tumor tissue, sampled after IRX-2 immunotherapy. The chain employs TRBV5-1 and TRBJ2-7; 9 bases map to TRBD1. This CDR3 reads CASSLRQGGLYEQYF. In nucleotides, the CDR3 is TGCGCCAGCAGCCTCCGACAGGGGGGATTATACGAGCAGTACTTC.